One sample yielded the 32 T cell receptor beta chains listed below, sequenced in a study of Graves' ophthalmopathy and Graves' hyperthyroidism. The authors amplified TCR beta CDR3 regions from RNA transcripts. HTBI-primed RT-PCR formed the first round, and a multiplex PCR formed the second. TCRdb redid the calling of the multiplex PCR reads with MiXCR, one entry per CDR3 protein. The sample carries under 350,000 distinct CDR3 sequences, around a sixth recorded once. What was sequenced was peripheral blood. The receptor source for this set is an adult man with Graves' ophthalmopathy.

This clonotype has ten or more counts. This chain connects TRBV20-1 to TRBJ2-5; possibly TRBD2 for D (6 bases). V lost 3 bases to trimming and J lost 1 base, with 9 bases between them. The CDR3 runs 13 residues. Germline V gene lookup returns CDR1 DFQATT and CDR2 SNEGSKA (reference sequence). CDR3 bases: TGCAGTGCTAGGGGGGGTGGCCAAGAGACCCAGTACTTC. As protein: CSARGGGQETQYF.

This clonotype was counted many times. The rearrangement joins TRBV6-5 to TRBJ2-7; D might be TRBD1 (6 bases). CDR3 length: 11 residues. Germline-derived CDR1 and CDR2 are MNHEY and SVGAGI. With 6 bases removed from V and 6 bases from J, the gap between germline ends came to 9 bases. The CDR3 DNA is TGTGCCAGCAGAACAGGGTCCGAGCAGTACTTC. As protein: CASRTGSEQYF.

In this sample, this clonotype turned up many times. CDR3 coding DNA: TGTGCCTGGGGTGACGTCCGCCGGGGCACTGAAGCTTTCTTT. This encodes CAWGDVRRGTEAFF. The V gene is TRBV30, the J gene TRBJ1-1; D unclear. Trimming pared 5 bases from V and 4 bases from J, leaving 17 bases between. CDR3 size: 14 residues. Germline assignment: CDR1 GTSNPN and CDR2 SVGIG (reference sequence).

This chain uses TRBV19 with TRBJ2-6; unclear D gene. The CDR3 is made up of 15 amino acids. Germline CDR1 LNHDA, CDR2 SQIVND (reference sequence). V was pared by 3 bases and J by 0 bases, with 6 bases between. The CDR3 sequence: CASSIGPSGANVLTF. The DNA for the CDR3 is TGTGCCAGTAGTATCGGACCCTCTGGGGCCAACGTCCTGACTTTC.

At least ten counts were recorded for this clonotype. The chain recombines TRBV18 with TRBJ2-7; D is ambiguous. The CDR3 extends over 14 amino acids. Trimming took off 3 bases at V and 4 bases at J, with 13 bases between the two ends. The V gene's germline CDR1 is KGHSH and CDR2 LQKENI. The CDR3 DNA follows: TGTGCCAGCTCACCTCAGTCTCGTCGGTACGAGCAGTACTTC. It yields the protein CASSPQSRRYEQYF. The variable domain in full, with the rest retrieved from reference TRBV18 and TRBJ2-7, is NAGVMQNPRHLVRRRGQEARLRCSPMKGHSHVYWYRQLPEEGLKFMVYLQKENIIDESGMPKERFSAEFPKEGPSILRIQQVVRGDSAAYFCASSPQSRRYEQYFGPGTRLTVT.

Points on this clonotype: A read error is possible here, since a much larger clone lies one base away. This chain links TRBV6-5 with TRBJ2-7, with 10 bases that match TRBD2. The CDR3 is 15 residues long. Germline assignment: CDR1 MNHEY and CDR2 SVGAGI. The ends lost 6 bases at V and 1 base at J; junction bases unmatched: 6. The CDR3 DNA follows: TGTGCCAGCAGCTACACTAGCGGGAAATCCTACGAGCAGTACTTC. Protein: CASSYTSGKSYEQYF.

Many counts were recorded for this clonotype. This chain's CDR3 is CAWSTVESPNYGYTF. The DNA of the CDR3 is TGTGCCTGGAGTACTGTGGAGTCTCCTAACTATGGCTACACCTTC. This chain uses TRBV30 with TRBJ1-2, with D unresolved. The CDR3 is 15 amino acids. CDR1 is GTSNPN, CDR2 SVGIG, per germline (reference sequence). V was clipped by 2 bases and J by 0 bases, with 13 bases between them.

This clonotype was recorded at least ten times. V is TRBV30 and J is TRBJ2-5, with D unclear. Germline values: CDR1 GTSNPN, CDR2 SVGIG (reference sequence). V gave up 7 bases and J gave up 1 base, with 10 bases separating them. The CDR3 runs 12 residues. This chain's CDR3 is CAFGWGQETQYF. CDR3 DNA: TGTGCCTTCGGGTGGGGCCAAGAGACCCAGTACTTC.

This clonotype was counted many times. The chain uses TRBV11-2 and TRBJ2-7; TRBD1 agrees at 7 bases. The CDR3 has 19 residues. V gave up 0 bases and J gave up 0 bases; unmatched junction bases: 14. From germline, CDR1 is SGHAT and CDR2 FQNNGV. This chain's CDR3 is CASSLDGATGVSLSYEQYF. CDR3 sequence (DNA): TGTGCCAGCAGCTTAGATGGGGCTACAGGGGTCTCACTCTCCTACGAGCAGTACTTC.

The table lists this clonotype with many counts. V is TRBV30 and J is TRBJ2-5, with D perhaps matching TRBD2 (5 bases). Trimming removed 1 base at V and 4 bases at J, with 7 bases between. This CDR3 contains 12 residues. CDR1 and CDR2 from the germline V gene are GTSNPN and SVGIG (reference sequence). The CDR3 DNA reads as TGTGCCTGGAGTGGAGGGCGAGAGACCCAGTACTTC. Its protein product is CAWSGGRETQYF.

On this clonotype: It may be a read error: a sequence one base away is much more abundant. This sequence joins TRBV10-3 and TRBJ1-5, with D perhaps TRBD1 (6 bases). V lost 2 bases and J 4 bases, leaving 12 bases between the germline ends. Germline values: CDR1 ENHRY, CDR2 SYGVKD. This CDR3 has 15 residues. The DNA of the CDR3 is TGTGCCATCAGTGAGACCGGGACATGGAATCAGCCCCAGCATTTT. Its translation is CAISETGTWNQPQHF.

This clonotype has ten or more counts. J is TRBJ1-1 and V is TRBV27, with no clear D. V shed 4 bases and J shed 0 bases, with 9 bases lying between them. This CDR3 is built from 14 residues. The germline V gene encodes CDR1 MNHEY and CDR2 SMNVEV (reference sequence). CDR3 nucleotide sequence: TGTGCCAGCAGTTCGTGGCAGTTGAACACTGAAGCTTTCTTT. This sequence encodes CASSSWQLNTEAFF.

Only a few counts were recorded for this clonotype. J is TRBJ1-2 and V is TRBV5-1; D unclear. Germline lookup yields CDR1 SGHRS and CDR2 YFSETQ. CDR3 length: 13 residues. The V and J ends lost 4 bases and 6 bases respectively, with 13 bases between them. CDR3 sequence reads: CASSITGRHGYTF. DNA for the CDR3: TGCGCCAGCAGCATTACGGGAAGACATGGCTACACCTTC. Supplemented by reference TRBV5-1 and TRBJ1-2, the full variable domain reads KAGVTQTPRYLIKTRGQQVTLSCSPISGHRSVSWYQQTPGQGLQFLFEYFSETQRNKGNFPGRFSGRQFSNSRSEMNVSTLELGDSALYLCASSITGRHGYTFGSGTRLTVV.

This clonotype was detected ten times or more. The genes are TRBV5-1 and TRBJ2-7, with a weak D call TRBD1 (5 bases). The germline CDR1 and CDR2 sequences are SGHRS and YFSETQ. Trimming pared 0 bases from V and 6 bases from J, leaving 19 bases between. This CDR3 is built from 16 residues. The CDR3 nucleotides are TGCGCCAGCAGCTTGGATGGGCAGGGCAAAAAGAGCGAGCAGTACTTC. It encodes CASSLDGQGKKSEQYF.

This clonotype was observed many times. CDR3 in amino acids: CASSSGQSQETQYF. Written as DNA, the CDR3 is TGTGCCAGCAGTTCGGGGCAAAGCCAAGAGACCCAGTACTTC. The rearrangement joins TRBV6-5 to TRBJ2-5; D is perhaps TRBD1 or TRBD2 (5 bases each). CDR1 and CDR2 (germline): MNHEY, SVGAGI. The CDR3 spans 14 residues. V was shortened by 4 bases and J by 1 base, with 10 bases between the two germline ends.

The J gene is TRBJ2-2, the V gene TRBV11-2, with 10 bases that match TRBD2. With V trimmed by 5 bases and J by 4 bases, 7 bases remained unmatched. The CDR3 covers 16 residues. Germline assignment: CDR1 SGHAT and CDR2 FQNNGV. The DNA for the CDR3 is TGTGCCAGCAGCGCAACTAGCGGGGCGATCACCGGGGAGCTGTTTTTT. Its translation is CASSATSGAITGELFF. Filled out from reference TRBV11-2 and TRBJ2-2, the complete variable domain reads EAGVAQSPRYKIIEKRQSVAFWCNPISGHATLYWYQQILGQGPKLLIQFQNNGVVDDSQLPKDRFSAERLKGVDSTLKIQPAKLEDSAVYLCASSATSGAITGELFFGEGSRLTVL.

In its sample, this clonotype was seen many times. The chain combines TRBV6-1 with TRBJ1-2; D not certain. The CDR3 length is 12 residues. The V end lost 8 bases, the J end lost 5 bases, and 12 bases lay between the germline ends. Germline-derived CDR1 and CDR2 are MNHNS and SASEGT. In DNA, the CDR3 is TGTGCCAGCGGCCGGGTAGGGTATGGCTACACCTTC. It yields the protein CASGRVGYGYTF.

This clonotype was recorded at least ten times. CDR3 amino acids: CASSLYAGGTQETQYF. The CDR3 DNA reads as TGTGCCAGCAGTTTATATGCGGGAGGCACCCAAGAGACCCAGTACTTC. The chain recombines TRBV27 with TRBJ2-5; 8 bases match TRBD2. CDR3 length: 16 amino acids. The V gene end was trimmed by 1 base and the J gene end by 1 base; junction bases not matched to a gene: 5. Germline V gene sequence: CDR1 MNHEY, CDR2 SMNVEV (reference sequence).

V usage is TRBV24-1 and J usage is TRBJ1-2, with D tentatively TRBD1 (6 bases). V lost 6 bases and J 7 bases, leaving 14 bases between the germline ends. CDR3 length equals 13 residues. CDR1 and CDR2 from the germline V gene are KGHDR and SFDVKD. CDR3 in amino acids: CATSSGTKAGYTF. The DNA for the CDR3 is TGTGCCACCAGTTCAGGGACAAAGGCTGGCTACACCTTC.

This clonotype was detected ten times or more. CDR3 coding DNA: TGTGCCAGCAGTGAAGGAGGGCTAGCGAGATTTCAAGAGACCCAGTACTTC. This sequence encodes CASSEGGLARFQETQYF. V and J are TRBV2 and TRBJ2-5; possibly TRBD2 for D (6 bases). Germline V gene data show CDR1 as SNHLY and CDR2 as FYNNEI. The ends were cut back, 1 base at V and 2 bases at J, with 17 bases in the middle. There are 17 residues in the CDR3.

This clonotype occurred once. J is TRBJ1-3 and V is TRBV28, with D uncertain. The CDR3 extends over 13 amino acids. Between the trimmed V and J ends, which lost 6 bases and 1 base, there was a span of 7 bases. CDR1 and CDR2 (germline): MDHEN, SYDVKM. The CDR3 reads CASRPQSGNTIYF. The DNA of the CDR3 is TGTGCCAGCAGACCCCAATCTGGAAACACCATATATTTT.

This clonotype was seen a handful of times. The CDR3 DNA is TGTGCCAGCAGCCGACTACCTTCGAACACCGGGGAGCTGTTTTTT. It yields the protein CASSRLPSNTGELFF. This chain links TRBV6-2 or TRBV6-3 with TRBJ2-2; TRBD2 might be the D (5 bases). The germline gives CDR1 MNHEY, CDR2 SVGEGT. V lost 6 bases and J 0 bases, leaving 11 bases between the germline ends. This CDR3 spans 15 amino acids.

This clonotype was detected ten times or more. The chain has TRBV4-1 and TRBJ2-7; 8 positions agree with TRBD1. The CDR3 has 14 amino acids. With V trimmed by 5 bases and J by 6 bases, 9 bases remained unmatched. Germline V gene lookup returns CDR1 MGHRA and CDR2 YSYEKL. The CDR3 here is CASSEGQGLGEQYF. The CDR3, as DNA: TGCGCCAGCAGCGAAGGACAGGGACTTGGCGAGCAGTACTTC.

This clonotype has ten or more counts. V is TRBV7-9 and J is TRBJ1-1; D perhaps matches TRBD1 (5 bases). CDR1 and CDR2 (germline): SEHNR, FQNEAQ (reference sequence). Trimming removed 8 bases at V and 0 bases at J, with 16 bases between. The CDR3 totals 15 residues. The CDR3 region has the DNA TGTGCCAGCCAAACGAGGGGAGGACTGAACACTGAAGCTTTCTTT. It encodes CASQTRGGLNTEAFF.

In this sample, this clonotype turned up many times. The rearrangement links TRBV29-1 to TRBJ1-1, with unresolved D. V gave up 6 bases and J gave up 7 bases, with 21 bases separating them. The CDR3 extends over 14 amino acids. Germline V lookup: CDR1 SQVTM, CDR2 ANQGSEA. This chain's CDR3 is CSVRTVDGTVEAFF. The CDR3 region has the DNA TGCAGCGTCCGAACGGTCGACGGAACTGTTGAAGCTTTCTTT.

At least ten counts were recorded for this clonotype. J is TRBJ1-2 and V is TRBV18, with a tentative D call TRBD1 (5 bases). The CDR3 runs to 13 residues. V lost 2 bases to trimming and J lost 8 bases, with 12 bases between them. Germline values: CDR1 KGHSH, CDR2 LQKENI. CDR3: CASSPGQGPGYTF. The CDR3 coding sequence is TGTGCCAGCTCACCAGGCCAGGGACCGGGCTACACCTTC.

This clonotype was seen repeatedly, ten times or more. One end of the junction does not line up with germline, which may come from a read error. The chain couples TRBV6-2 or TRBV6-3 to TRBJ1-1; 7 bases agree with TRBD1. The V gene's germline CDR1 is MNHEY and CDR2 SVGEGT. The CDR3 spans 13 residues. The DNA for the CDR3 is TGTGTCAGCAGACGACAGGGTGTCACTGAAGCTTTCTTT. This encodes CVSRRQGVTEAFF.

This clonotype was counted many times. V is TRBV29-1 and J is TRBJ2-7, with 16 bases lining up with TRBD2. V trimming: 4 bases; J trimming: 3 bases; junction bases outside the gene matches: 12. The CDR3 runs to 18 residues. Germline values: CDR1 SQVTM, CDR2 ANQGSEA. CDR3 loop: CSVGVDLGLAGGRYEQYF. The DNA of the CDR3 is TGCAGCGTTGGGGTCGATTTGGGACTAGCGGGAGGGCGCTACGAGCAGTACTTC.

Many counts were recorded for this clonotype. The chain links TRBV12-3 or TRBV12-4 to TRBJ1-2, with D unresolved. The CDR3 runs to 13 residues. V lost 2 bases and J 7 bases, leaving 11 bases between the germline ends. CDR3: CASSLSPSTGYTF. CDR3 sequence (DNA): TGTGCCAGCAGTTTATCCCCCTCAACTGGCTACACCTTC.

This clonotype was seen many times. This chain uses TRBV6-2 or TRBV6-3 with TRBJ2-7; D unresolved. Germline loops: CDR1 MNHEY, CDR2 SVGEGT. This CDR3 is built from 13 residues. With 5 bases removed from V and 5 bases from J, the gap between germline ends came to 13 bases. CDR3 nucleotide sequence: TGTGCCAGCAGTCACCCCCCTCGGAACGAGCAGTACTTC. Translating it yields CASSHPPRNEQYF.

This clonotype was detected many times. The chain recombines TRBV5-1 with TRBJ1-1; D unclear. The CDR3 runs to 14 residues. Germline CDR1 SGHRS, CDR2 YFSETQ. The germline V and J ends were trimmed by 1 base and 6 bases, with 13 bases remaining between them. The CDR3 coding sequence is TGCGCCAGCAGCTTGAACGCTATCCGGGCTGAAGCTTTCTTT. Protein product: CASSLNAIRAEAFF.

The V call is TRBV10-3, the J call TRBJ2-2, with a tentative D call TRBD1 (6 bases). Trimming removed 10 bases from V and 0 bases from J, with 18 bases in between. There are 16 residues in the CDR3. Germline V gives CDR1 ENHRY, CDR2 SYGVKD. The CDR3 is CATPPPGQSNTGELFF. For the CDR3, the DNA is TGTGCCACCCCCCCCCCCGGACAGTCGAACACCGGGGAGCTGTTTTTT.